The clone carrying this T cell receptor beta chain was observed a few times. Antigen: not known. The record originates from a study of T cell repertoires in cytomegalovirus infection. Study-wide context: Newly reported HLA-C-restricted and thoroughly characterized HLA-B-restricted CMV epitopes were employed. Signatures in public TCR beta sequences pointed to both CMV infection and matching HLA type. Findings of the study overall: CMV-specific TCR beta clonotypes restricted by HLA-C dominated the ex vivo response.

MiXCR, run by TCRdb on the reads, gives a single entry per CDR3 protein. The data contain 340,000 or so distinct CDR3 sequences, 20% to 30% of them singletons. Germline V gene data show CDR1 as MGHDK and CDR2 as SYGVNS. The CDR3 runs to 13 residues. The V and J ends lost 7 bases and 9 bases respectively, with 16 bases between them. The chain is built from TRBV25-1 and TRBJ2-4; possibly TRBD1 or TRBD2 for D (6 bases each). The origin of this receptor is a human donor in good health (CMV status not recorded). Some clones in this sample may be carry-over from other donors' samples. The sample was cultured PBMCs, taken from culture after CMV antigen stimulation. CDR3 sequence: CASTGAGMGIQYF. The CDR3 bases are TGTGCCAGCACGGGGGCGGGAATGGGCATTCAGTACTTC.